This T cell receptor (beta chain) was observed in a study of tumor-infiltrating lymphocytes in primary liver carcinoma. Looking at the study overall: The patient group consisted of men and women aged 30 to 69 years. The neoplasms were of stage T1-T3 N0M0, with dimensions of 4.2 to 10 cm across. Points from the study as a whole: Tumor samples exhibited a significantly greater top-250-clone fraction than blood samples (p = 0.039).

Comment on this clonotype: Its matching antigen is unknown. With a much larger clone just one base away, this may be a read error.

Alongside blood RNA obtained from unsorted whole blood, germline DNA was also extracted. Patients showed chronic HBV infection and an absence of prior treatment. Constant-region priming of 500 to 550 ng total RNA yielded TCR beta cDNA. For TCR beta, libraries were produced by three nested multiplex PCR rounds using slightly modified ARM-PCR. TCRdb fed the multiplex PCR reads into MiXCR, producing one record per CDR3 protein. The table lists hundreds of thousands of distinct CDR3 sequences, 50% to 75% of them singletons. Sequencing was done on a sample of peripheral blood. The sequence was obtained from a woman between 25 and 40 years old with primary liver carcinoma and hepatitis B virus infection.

CDR3 in amino acids: CASSPRGFGMGETYEQYF. Written as DNA, the CDR3 is TGTGCCAGCAGCCCCCGTGGGTTCGGCATGGGAGAGACCTACGAGCAGTACTTC. The V call is TRBV7-8, the J call TRBJ2-7; weak D call: TRBD2 (5 bases). Germline V gene data show CDR1 as SGHVS and CDR2 as FQNEAQ. The germline V and J ends were trimmed by 5 bases and 2 bases, with 25 bases remaining between them. This CDR3 contains 18 residues.